Below are 27 T cell receptor beta chains sequenced from a single sample in a study of T cell responses to AZD1222 COVID-19 vaccine. The repertoire was sequenced with immunoSEQ multiplex PCR; TCRdb's copy has only in-frame clones and lacks some. The repertoire holds about 120,000 clones, around 88% seen once, with around a tenth in the top ten. Sample: peripheral blood, taken on day 0 of AZD1222 vaccination. These receptors all come from an adult in good health.

CDR3 nucleotides: TGTGCCAGCAGCTCGGGACATTGGGATCAGCCCCAGCATTTT. It specifies CASSSGHWDQPQHF. The chain couples TRBV7-9 to TRBJ1-5, with a weak D call TRBD1 (6 bases). The germline V and J ends were trimmed by 4 bases and 5 bases, with 12 bases remaining between them. CDR1 is SEHNR, CDR2 FQNEAQ, per germline (reference sequence). The CDR3 contains 14 residues.

The chain has TRBV12-3 or TRBV12-4 and TRBJ1-2; D may be TRBD1 (6 bases). The CDR3 has 13 residues. V was clipped by 8 bases and J by 4 bases, with 14 bases between them. In DNA, the CDR3 is TGTGCCAGCCTCCAACAGGGCGGCTATGGCTACACCTTC. It specifies CASLQQGGYGYTF.

The CDR3: CASSSPGAETQYF. CDR3 sequence (DNA): TGCGCCAGCAGCTCGCCGGGGGCGGAGACCCAGTACTTC. V usage is TRBV5-1 and J usage is TRBJ2-5, with D perhaps being TRBD1 or TRBD2 (6 bases each). The CDR3 has 13 amino acids. V dropped 3 bases and J dropped 5 bases, with 11 bases sitting between them. Germline V gene sequence: CDR1 SGHRS, CDR2 YFSETQ.

J is TRBJ1-4 and V is TRBV7-9; 8 bases are a match to TRBD1. The CDR3 has 15 residues. Germline CDR1 reads SEHNR; CDR2 reads FQNEAQ (reference sequence). V was pared by 5 bases and J by 2 bases, with 4 bases of the junction left unmatched. As DNA, the CDR3 is TGTGCCAGCAGCCCCAGGGGGCCGACTAATGAAAAACTGTTTTTT. Its protein is CASSPRGPTNEKLFF.

This sequence joins TRBV18 and TRBJ1-6; TRBD1 is a possible D gene (5 bases). CDR3 length: 16 amino acids. Germline assignment: CDR1 KGHSH and CDR2 LQKENI. V lost 3 bases and J lost 7, with 16 bases in between. The CDR3: CASSPRQPPQNSPLHF. Here the CDR3 DNA reads TGTGCCAGCTCACCGCGACAGCCGCCACAGAATTCACCCCTCCACTTT. Filled out from reference TRBV18 and TRBJ1-6, the complete variable domain reads NAGVMQNPRHLVRRRGQEARLRCSPMKGHSHVYWYRQLPEEGLKFMVYLQKENIIDESGMPKERFSAEFPKEGPSILRIQQVVRGDSAAYFCASSPRQPPQNSPLHFGNGTRLTVT.

V usage is TRBV7-2 and J usage is TRBJ2-7; 10 bases line up with TRBD1. Germline V gives CDR1 SGHTA, CDR2 FQGNSA. After removal of 4 bases from V and 7 bases from J, the junction contained 16 bases not matched to a gene. The CDR3 is 17 residues long. CDR3 residues: CASSYPPPGQGTGEQYF. DNA for the CDR3: TGTGCCAGCAGCTACCCCCCCCCGGGACAGGGGACGGGTGAGCAGTACTTC.

J is TRBJ1-2 and V is TRBV7-9; 7 bases match TRBD1. The CDR3 has 12 residues. After removal of 4 bases from V and 8 bases from J, the junction contained 4 bases not matched to a gene. Germline V gene sequence: CDR1 SEHNR, CDR2 FQNEAQ (reference sequence). The CDR3 DNA is TGTGCCAGCAGCTCAGGGGGTGACGGCTACACCTTC. Protein sequence: CASSSGGDGYTF. Looking up the rest from reference TRBV7-9 and TRBJ1-2 gives the full variable domain: DTGVSQNPRHKITKRGQNVTFRCDPISEHNRLYWYRQTLGQGPEFLTYFQNEAQLEKSRLLSDRFSAERPKGSFSTLEIQRTEQGDSAMYLCASSSGGDGYTFGSGTRLTVV.

The rearrangement joins TRBV27 to TRBJ2-7; no definite D call. The CDR3 sequence is 12 residues long. Germline V CDR1 and CDR2: MNHEY, SMNVEV (reference sequence). The ends were cut back, 3 bases at V and 7 bases at J, with 10 bases in the middle. The CDR3 reads CASSFSFGEQYF. CDR3 coding DNA: TGTGCCAGCAGTTTCTCATTCGGGGAGCAGTACTTC.

The V call is TRBV7-8, the J call TRBJ2-1; 7 nucleotides align to TRBD2. V lost 2 bases to trimming and J lost 9 bases; unmatched junction nucleotides: 7. There are 14 residues in the CDR3. The germline V gene has CDR1 SGHVS and CDR2 FQNEAQ. The CDR3 loop is CASSLLAGAVEQFF. CDR3 DNA: TGTGCCAGCAGCTTACTTGCGGGAGCGGTTGAGCAGTTCTTC.

The chain combines TRBV5-6 with TRBJ1-2, with D maybe TRBD1 (5 bases). Trimming cost V 3 bases and J 2 bases, with 11 bases left between them. The CDR3 is 14 amino acids. Germline CDR1 and CDR2: SGHDT and YYEEEE. The CDR3 DNA reads TGTGCCAGCAGCTGGGCAGGGCAAAACTATGGCTACACCTTC. This translates into CASSWAGQNYGYTF.

The chain employs TRBV2 and TRBJ2-7; no firm D call. Germline assignment: CDR1 SNHLY and CDR2 FYNNEI. The CDR3 sequence is 12 residues long. Trimming shortened V by 7 bases and J by 7 bases, and 14 bases separated the two germline ends. The CDR3 sequence: CASKDRAWEQYF. The CDR3 nucleotides are TGTGCCAGCAAAGACCGGGCTTGGGAGCAGTACTTC.

This chain joins TRBV10-3 and TRBJ2-1; 8 bases are a match to TRBD1. Germline CDR1 reads ENHRY; CDR2 reads SYGVKD. The CDR3 is 16 amino acids. Unmatched junction bases numbered 3, after V lost 2 bases and J lost 0 bases. The CDR3 DNA reads TGTGCCATCAGTGAGCCCGGGACAGGCTCCTACAATGAGCAGTTCTTC. It yields the protein CAISEPGTGSYNEQFF.

This rearrangement joins TRBV9 to TRBJ2-1; TRBD1 or TRBD2 may be the D gene (6 bases each). V dropped 0 bases and J dropped 6 bases, with 16 bases sitting between them. The V gene's germline CDR1 is SGDLS and CDR2 YYNGEE. The CDR3 extends over 16 amino acids. The CDR3 DNA sequence: TGTGCCAGCAGCGTAGCGGGAACAGGGAGGACCAATGAGCAGTTCTTC. Translated, it gives CASSVAGTGRTNEQFF.

The chain couples TRBV11-2 to TRBJ2-7; 7 bases agree with TRBD1. The CDR3 consists of 14 residues. The V segment lost 3 bases and the J segment 3 bases; nucleotides outside the gene matches: 5. Germline V gives CDR1 SGHAT, CDR2 FQNNGV. The CDR3 is CASSFGTARYEQYF. In DNA, the CDR3 is TGTGCCAGCAGCTTCGGGACAGCGCGCTACGAGCAGTACTTC.

The chain employs TRBV5-1 and TRBJ1-6; D ambiguous. V was shortened by 3 bases and J by 0 bases, with 16 bases between the two germline ends. From germline, CDR1 is SGHRS and CDR2 YFSETQ. The length of the CDR3 is 18 residues. DNA of the CDR3: TGCGCCAGCAGCTCGGTCCCCCGGAGTAACTCCTATAATTCACCCCTCCACTTT. Encoded protein: CASSSVPRSNSYNSPLHF.

This clone has more than one count but fewer than ten. For the CDR3, the DNA is TGTGCCAGCACCTCCAGGGATGAGCAGTTCTTC. It specifies CASTSRDEQFF. The chain links TRBV6-6 to TRBJ2-1; D might be TRBD1 (5 bases). The CDR3 covers 11 residues. CDR1 MNHNY and CDR2 SVGAGI come from the germline V gene (reference sequence). Deletions cut 7 bases from V and 8 bases from J, with 9 bases between.

The V and J genes are TRBV15 and TRBJ1-2; D gene ambiguous. The V gene's germline CDR1 is LNHNV and CDR2 YYDKDF (reference sequence). The V end lost 4 bases, the J end lost 0 bases, and 3 bases lay between the germline ends. The CDR3 runs to 12 residues. The CDR3 nucleotides read TGTGCCACCAGCAAGGCTAACTATGGCTACACCTTC. It codes for CATSKANYGYTF. The complete variable domain, with remaining parts taken from reference TRBV15 and TRBJ1-2, reads DAMVIQNPRYQVTQFGKPVTLSCSQTLNHNVMYWYQQKSSQAPKLLFHYYDKDFNNEADTPDNFQSRRPNTSFCFLDIRSPGLGDTAMYLCATSKANYGYTFGSGTRLTVV.

V usage is TRBV19 and J usage is TRBJ1-1, with D perhaps TRBD1 (6 bases). CDR3 length: 12 residues. The germline V and J ends were trimmed by 3 bases and 11 bases, with 13 bases remaining between them. Germline CDR1 LNHDA, CDR2 SQIVND (reference sequence). The CDR3 reads CASSMIGGDAFF. DNA for the CDR3: TGTGCCAGTAGTATGATCGGGGGCGATGCTTTCTTT.

The chain joins TRBV20-1 to TRBJ1-2; TRBD1 is a possible D gene (5 bases). Germline V lookup: CDR1 DFQATT, CDR2 SNEGSKA (reference sequence). The CDR3 has 11 residues. Trimming removed 4 bases from V and 8 bases from J, with 11 bases in between. DNA of the CDR3: TGCAGTGCTAAGCAGGGATCGGGCTACACCTTC. Translating gives CSAKQGSGYTF.

The rearrangement uses TRBV6-5 and TRBJ1-3, with 8 nucleotides matching TRBD1. The CDR3 covers 13 residues. Germline trimming cut 8 bases from V and 4 bases from J; bases unmatched to any gene: 4. The germline V gene has CDR1 MNHEY and CDR2 SVGAGI. CDR3 nucleotide sequence: TGTGCCAGCCGGTCAGGGGGCGGAAACACCATATATTTT. Translating gives CASRSGGGNTIYF.

The chain couples TRBV25-1 to TRBJ2-2; TRBD1 agrees at 9 bases. Trimming took 9 bases from V and 5 from J; bases not matched to a gene: 4. This CDR3 has 13 residues. The V gene's germline CDR1 is MGHDK and CDR2 SYGVNS. CDR3 region: CARHRGRTGELFF. The CDR3 bases are TGTGCCAGGCACAGGGGGCGTACCGGGGAGCTGTTTTTT.

The CDR3, as DNA: TGTGCCAGCAGCTTGAGGACAGTAAGCGACGAGCAGTACTTC. Protein product: CASSLRTVSDEQYF. The chain couples TRBV7-3 to TRBJ2-7; possible D gene TRBD1, 6 bases. CDR3 length: 14 residues. V was cut by 3 bases and J by 5 bases, with 14 bases left in between. CDR1 SGHTA and CDR2 FQGTGA come from the germline V gene.

The chain joins TRBV12-3 or TRBV12-4 to TRBJ1-1; D not resolved. The CDR3 extends over 12 amino acids. The V end lost 3 bases, the J end lost 1 base, and 3 bases lay between the germline ends. This CDR3 reads CASSFANTEAFF. DNA of the CDR3: TGTGCCAGCAGTTTCGCGAACACTGAAGCTTTCTTT.

This clone was seen once. V gene TRBV19 combines with J gene TRBJ1-2; TRBD1 agrees at 7 bases. The CDR3 is made up of 13 amino acids. J lost 2 bases, V lost 4 bases, and 1 base had no gene match. Germline lookup yields CDR1 LNHDA and CDR2 SQIVND (reference sequence). Here the CDR3 reads CASSKQGNYGYTF. The CDR3 region has the DNA TGTGCCAGTAGTAAACAGGGGAACTATGGCTACACCTTC.

This clone was seen only once. The chain is built from TRBV18 and TRBJ1-5, with a weak D call TRBD1 (6 bases). V shed 3 bases and J shed 1 base, with 10 bases lying between them. This CDR3 has 15 amino acids. The germline V gene has CDR1 KGHSH and CDR2 LQKENI. The DNA for the CDR3 is TGTGCCAGCTCACCCGGCAGGGGAAGCAATCAGCCCCAGCATTTT. Amino acids: CASSPGRGSNQPQHF.

This sequence joins TRBV6-5 and TRBJ1-3, with a possible D match to TRBD1 (5 bases). The V end was cut by 7 bases, the J end by 1 base, with 8 bases between. CDR1 is MNHEY, CDR2 SVGAGI, per germline. The length of the CDR3 is 13 residues. CDR3 in DNA: TGTGCCAGCATGGGGGGATCTGGAAACACCATATATTTT. It is translated as CASMGGSGNTIYF.

The chain employs TRBV28 and TRBJ1-1, with 8 bases fitting TRBD1. V lost 4 bases, J lost 4 bases, and 8 bases stayed unmatched. CDR1 MDHEN and CDR2 SYDVKM come from the germline V gene. The CDR3 has 15 amino acids. This CDR3 is CASSSHQGAGTEAFF. In nucleotides, the CDR3 is TGTGCCAGCAGTTCCCACCAGGGGGCAGGCACTGAAGCTTTCTTT.